This is a list of T cell receptor beta chains from one sample in a study of blood T cell repertoires in COVID-19. The protocol was immunoSEQ multiplex PCR, while the TCRdb copy is restricted to in-frame clones and leaves out a portion. The repertoire has 200,000 or so clones, approximately 85% of them found once; the top ten carry approximately 11%. The sequenced sample consisted of peripheral blood. These TCRs come from a human donor with active or convalescent COVID-19. The donor label of this sample is uncertain. The conserved cysteine and the conserved F or W are not part of the CDR3 here.

j_call	v_call	cdr3_aa
TRBJ2-2	TRBV6-6	AGGTGINTGELF
TRBJ2-4	TRBV5-4	ASSFFGGDKNIQY
TRBJ2-7	TRBV6-5	ASSYRGLAGGRQY
TRBJ1-3	TRBV5-1	ASSLAEGAISGNTIY
TRBJ1-3	TRBV5-1	ASSLDRVRSSGNTIY
TRBJ2-1	TRBV5-1	ASSPGLAAVNEQF
TRBJ2-5	TRBV7-9	ASSSTQGKETQY
TRBJ1-2	TRBV11-3	ASSLDGTAYGYT
TRBJ2-3	TRBV27	ASSLGSSWGTDTQY
TRBJ2-3	TRBV27	ASSPRLGHIDTQY
TRBJ2-1	TRBV19	ASSPYRGGGTYNEQF
TRBJ1-2	TRBV4-3	ASSTKLDPRPYGYT
TRBJ2-1	TRBV7-2	ASSLATGFNEQF
TRBJ1-2	TRBV12-3/TRBV12-4	ASSLVQGEGYT
TRBJ2-1	TRBV10-2	ASSEQGSGQF
TRBJ1-2	TRBV28	ASSWDRGGYYT
TRBJ2-7	TRBV10-3	AISSGQGIYEQY
TRBJ1-6	TRBV27	ASSLYQPGTGFSYNSPLH
TRBJ2-1	TRBV7-9	ASSDRTGDNEQF
TRBJ2-7	TRBV11-1	ASSLASQGIDEQY
TRBJ2-3	TRBV30	AWRDGTDYTDTQY
TRBJ2-2	TRBV7-2	ASSLDSRNTGELF